The T cell receptor beta chain under discussion was sequenced for a study of glioma-infiltrating T cells. The study's findings and limits: Non-neoplastic patients had below-expected tissue-blood divergence, while all gliomas exceeded expectation.

Using RNA template, CDR3s of TCR alpha and beta were amplified with iRepertoire arm-PCR. MiXCR, run by TCRdb on the multiplex PCR reads, gives a single entry per CDR3 protein. The sample contains around 120,000 distinct CDR3 sequences, around a quarter of which appear only once. The CDR3 spans 13 residues. Trimming removed 5 bases from V and 6 bases from J; junction bases left unmatched: 5. Germline V gene data show CDR1 as MNHEY and CDR2 as SMNVEV (reference sequence). In its sample, this clonotype was seen many times. Its antigen remains unidentified. This chain joins TRBV27 and TRBJ1-1; 8 nucleotides match TRBD1. The receptor comes from a human donor with low-grade glioma or glioblastoma, undergoing nonglioma brain surgery, or in good health (not recorded which). Material: glioma tissue, nonneoplastic brain tissue, or PBMCs (not recorded which). The CDR3 bases are TGTGCCAGCAGTCGACAGGGGAGGGCTGAAGCTTTCTTT. Translated, it gives CASSRQGRAEAFF.